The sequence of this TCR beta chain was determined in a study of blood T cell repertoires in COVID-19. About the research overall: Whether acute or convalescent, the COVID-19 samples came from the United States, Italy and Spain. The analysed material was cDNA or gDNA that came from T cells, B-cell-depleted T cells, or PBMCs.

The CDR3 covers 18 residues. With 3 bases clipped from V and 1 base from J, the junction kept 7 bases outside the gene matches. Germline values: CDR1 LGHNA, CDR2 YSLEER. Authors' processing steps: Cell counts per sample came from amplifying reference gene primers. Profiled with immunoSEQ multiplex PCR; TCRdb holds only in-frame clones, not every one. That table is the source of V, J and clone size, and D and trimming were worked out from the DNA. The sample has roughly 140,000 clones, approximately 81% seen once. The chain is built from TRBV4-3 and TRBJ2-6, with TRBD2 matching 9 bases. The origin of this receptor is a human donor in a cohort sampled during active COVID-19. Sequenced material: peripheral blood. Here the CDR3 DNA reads TGCGCCAGCAGCCAGGATTCTAGCGGGACATCTGGGGCCAACGTCCTGACTTTC. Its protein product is CASSQDSSGTSGANVLTF.